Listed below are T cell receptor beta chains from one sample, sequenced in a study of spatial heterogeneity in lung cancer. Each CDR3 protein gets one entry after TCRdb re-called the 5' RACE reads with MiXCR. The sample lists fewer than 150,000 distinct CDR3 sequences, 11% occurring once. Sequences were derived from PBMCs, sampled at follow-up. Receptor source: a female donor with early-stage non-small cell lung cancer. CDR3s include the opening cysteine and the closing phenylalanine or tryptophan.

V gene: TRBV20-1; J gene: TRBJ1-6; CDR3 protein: CSAGQYNSPLHF
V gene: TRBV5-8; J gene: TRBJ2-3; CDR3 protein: CASSNPGLAYTDTQYF
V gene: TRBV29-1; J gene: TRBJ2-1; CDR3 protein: CSVQETDNEQFF
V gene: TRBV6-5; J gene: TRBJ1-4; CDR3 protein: CASSYGVSGEKLFF
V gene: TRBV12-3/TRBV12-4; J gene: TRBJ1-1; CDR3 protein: CASSFGGQGTEAFF
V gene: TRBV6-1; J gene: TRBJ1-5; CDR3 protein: CASRDSQPQHF
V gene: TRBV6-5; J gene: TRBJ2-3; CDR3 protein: CASRLAGVRTDTQYF
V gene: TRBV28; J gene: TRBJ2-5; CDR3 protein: CASSLAGTETQYF
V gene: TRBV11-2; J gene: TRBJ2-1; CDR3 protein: CASSLLAGLGNEQFF
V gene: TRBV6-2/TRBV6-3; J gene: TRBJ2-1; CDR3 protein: CASDGGLALYNEQFF
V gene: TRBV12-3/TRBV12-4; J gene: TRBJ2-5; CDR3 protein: CASSFGTVQETQYF
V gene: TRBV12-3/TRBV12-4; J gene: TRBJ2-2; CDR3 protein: CASSLRGELFF